This T cell receptor (beta chain) was captured in a study of cytomegalovirus exposure and HLA in healthy donors. Study results and caveats: Most of the TCR beta V segments (in an earlier analysis) were productive either about 87% or about 30% of the time.

In the PCR, 60 Vbeta and 13 Jbeta primers were used. The data were produced by immunoSEQ multiplex PCR, yet TCRdb's version contains in-frame clones alone and is incomplete. The sample lists 35,000 to 45,000 clones; roughly three quarters were seen once. Trimming pared 5 bases from V and 4 bases from J, leaving 12 bases between. The CDR3 loop spans 13 amino acids. Germline CDR1 SGHVS, CDR2 FQNEAQ. This clone was observed once. No antigen is known for it. The specimen was PBMCs. The receptor was derived from a man younger than 45 in good health and CMV-seronegative. The rearrangement uses TRBV7-8 and TRBJ2-7; weak D call: TRBD1 (6 bases). CDR3: CASSRYRDYEQYF. The CDR3 region has the DNA TGTGCCAGCAGCCGGTACAGGGATTACGAGCAGTACTTC. Together with reference TRBV7-8 and TRBJ2-7, the CDR3 gives the full variable domain: GAGVSQSPRYKVAKRGQDVALRCDPISGHVSLFWYQQALGQGPEFLTYFQNEAQLDKSGLPSDRFFAERPEGSVSTLKIQRTQQEDSAVYLCASSRYRDYEQYFGPGTRLTVT.